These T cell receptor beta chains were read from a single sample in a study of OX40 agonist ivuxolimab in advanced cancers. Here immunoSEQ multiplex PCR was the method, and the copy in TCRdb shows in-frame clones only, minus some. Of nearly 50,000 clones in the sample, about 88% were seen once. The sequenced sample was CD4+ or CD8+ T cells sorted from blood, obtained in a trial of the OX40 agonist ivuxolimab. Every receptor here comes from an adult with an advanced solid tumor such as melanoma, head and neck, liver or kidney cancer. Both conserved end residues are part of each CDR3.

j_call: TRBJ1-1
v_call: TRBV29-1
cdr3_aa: CSGKAGTSEAFF

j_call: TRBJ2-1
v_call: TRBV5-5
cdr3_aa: CASSLALGGQGYNEQFF

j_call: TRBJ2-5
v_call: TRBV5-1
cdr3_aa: CASSLESSRQETQYF

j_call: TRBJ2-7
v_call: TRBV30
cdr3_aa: CAWSVPSGSYEQYF

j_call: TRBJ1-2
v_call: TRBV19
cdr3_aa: CASSIEGQGEYGYTF

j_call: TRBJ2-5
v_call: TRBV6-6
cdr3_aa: CASSYSSGETQYF

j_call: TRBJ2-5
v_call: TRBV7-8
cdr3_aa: CASSPPTGDPDQYF

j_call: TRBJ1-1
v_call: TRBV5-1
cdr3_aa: CASSGSRTGVNTEAFF

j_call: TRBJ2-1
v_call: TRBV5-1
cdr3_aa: CASSPGTSGNNEQFF

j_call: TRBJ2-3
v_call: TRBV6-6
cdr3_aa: CASGIDTQYF

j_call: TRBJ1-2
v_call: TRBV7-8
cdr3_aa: CASSLVQGGSYTF

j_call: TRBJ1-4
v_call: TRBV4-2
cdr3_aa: CASSQATTNEKLFF

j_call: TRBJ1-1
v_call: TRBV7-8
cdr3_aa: CASSLGPGQGGTEAFF

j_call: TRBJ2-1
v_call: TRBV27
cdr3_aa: CASSSFGGRHNEQFF

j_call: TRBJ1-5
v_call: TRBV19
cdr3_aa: CASSIRQGMGNQPQHF

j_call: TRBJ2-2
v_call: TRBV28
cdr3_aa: CASSPDRGHTGELFF

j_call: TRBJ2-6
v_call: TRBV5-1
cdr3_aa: CASSPEVFGANVLTF

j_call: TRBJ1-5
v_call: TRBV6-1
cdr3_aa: CASRLGRAINQPQHF

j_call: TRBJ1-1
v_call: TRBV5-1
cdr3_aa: CASSSGQVTEAFF

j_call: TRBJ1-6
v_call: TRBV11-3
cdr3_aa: CASSLKGDNSPLHF

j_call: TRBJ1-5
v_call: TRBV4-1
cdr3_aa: CASSQSTGGGNQPQHF

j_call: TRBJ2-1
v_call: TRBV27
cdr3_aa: CASRRRGDEQFF

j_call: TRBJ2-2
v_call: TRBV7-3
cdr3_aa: CASSFLGGFTGELFF

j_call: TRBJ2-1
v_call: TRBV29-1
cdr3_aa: CSSRGSSYNEQFF

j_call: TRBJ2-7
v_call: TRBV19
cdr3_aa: CASSTNRATYEQYF

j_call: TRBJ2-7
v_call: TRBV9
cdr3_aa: CASSKDRVGYPDYEQYF

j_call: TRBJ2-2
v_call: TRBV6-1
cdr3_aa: CASSREPRGTGELFF

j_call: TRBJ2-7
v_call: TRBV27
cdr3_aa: CASSGLVGYEQYF

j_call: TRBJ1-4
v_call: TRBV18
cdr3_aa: CASSPETGLREKLFF

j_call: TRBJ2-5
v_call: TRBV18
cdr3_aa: CASSRGGAGVETQYF

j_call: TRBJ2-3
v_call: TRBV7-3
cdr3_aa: CASSFGAGVSDTQYF

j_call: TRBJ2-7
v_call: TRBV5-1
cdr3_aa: CASSVGGRTHEQYF

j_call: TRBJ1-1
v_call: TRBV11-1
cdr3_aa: CASSLRLNTEAFF

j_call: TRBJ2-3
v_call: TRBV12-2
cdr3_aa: CASRHIGYTDTQYF

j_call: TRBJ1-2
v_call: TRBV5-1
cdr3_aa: CASSLEGKGGYTF

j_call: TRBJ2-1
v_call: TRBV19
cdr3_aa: CASSIDRLAGDEQFF

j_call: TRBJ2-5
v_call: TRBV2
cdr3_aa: CASTGQTKETQYF

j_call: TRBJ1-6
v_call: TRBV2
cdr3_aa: CASCGQGWNSPLHF

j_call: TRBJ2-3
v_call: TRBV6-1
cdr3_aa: CASSEERGRPSTDTQYF

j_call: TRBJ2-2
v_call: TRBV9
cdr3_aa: CASSAGGVNTGELFF

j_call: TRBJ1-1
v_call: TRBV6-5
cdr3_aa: CASSYRQGQGLTEAFF

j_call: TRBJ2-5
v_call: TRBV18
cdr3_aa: CASSPLGETQYF

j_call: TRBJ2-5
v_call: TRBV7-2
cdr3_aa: CASSLALAGGPGKTQYF